The sequence of this T cell receptor (beta chain) was determined in a study of long-term antiretroviral therapy in people with HIV. Deletions cut 5 bases from V and 5 bases from J, with 13 bases between. The CDR3 is 13 residues long. Germline V gene lookup returns CDR1 SSHAT and CDR2 FNYEAQ (reference sequence). The libraries were made with immunoSEQ v3.0 at survey level. Assay used: immunoSEQ multiplex PCR; TCRdb lists only in-frame clones, some missing. This sample yields around 15,000 clones, of which about 79% are seen a single time; about a sixth belongs to the top ten. The chain is built from TRBV7-7 and TRBJ2-7; perhaps TRBD1 as D (6 bases). The TCR originated in a middle-aged man with HIV. Sequencing used unsorted PBMCs, obtained just before starting antiretroviral therapy. The CDR3 region has the DNA TGTGCCAGCAGCGCCAACCACAGGGACGAGCAGTACTTC. Translation gives CASSANHRDEQYF.